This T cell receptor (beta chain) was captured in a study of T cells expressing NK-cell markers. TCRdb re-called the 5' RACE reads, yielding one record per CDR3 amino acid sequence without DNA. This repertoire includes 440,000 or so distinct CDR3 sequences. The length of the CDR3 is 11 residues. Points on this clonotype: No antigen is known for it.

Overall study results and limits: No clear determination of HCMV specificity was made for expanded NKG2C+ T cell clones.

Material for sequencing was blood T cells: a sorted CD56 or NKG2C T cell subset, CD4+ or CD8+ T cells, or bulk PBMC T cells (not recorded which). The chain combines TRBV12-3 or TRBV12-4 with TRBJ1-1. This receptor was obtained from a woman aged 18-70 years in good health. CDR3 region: CASTVGGPIIF.